Listed here are 22 T cell receptor beta chains from one sample, sequenced in a study of cytomegalovirus exposure and HLA in healthy donors. TCRdb keeps only in-frame clones here, not all; method: immunoSEQ multiplex PCR. The repertoire holds roughly 190,000 clones, with roughly 88% as singletons. The specimen was PBMCs. The receptors originated from a woman between 18 and 30 years old in good health and CMV-seronegative.

This sequence joins TRBV5-1 and TRBJ1-1; D perhaps matches TRBD1 (6 bases). V lost 3 bases and J 6 bases, leaving 18 bases between the germline ends. The CDR3 covers 15 residues. Germline V CDR1 and CDR2: SGHRS, YFSETQ. The CDR3 DNA follows: TGCGCCAGCAGCTCTATGGCTCGGGGGGGCTCTGAAGCTTTCTTT. Its protein product is CASSSMARGGSEAFF. The full variable domain, with the rest looked up from reference TRBV5-1 and TRBJ1-1, is KAGVTQTPRYLIKTRGQQVTLSCSPISGHRSVSWYQQTPGQGLQFLFEYFSETQRNKGNFPGRFSGRQFSNSRSEMNVSTLELGDSALYLCASSSMARGGSEAFFGQGTRLTVV.

The J gene is TRBJ2-5, the V gene TRBV5-4; 8 bases map to TRBD2. Looked up from germline, CDR1 is SGHNT and CDR2 is YYREEE (reference sequence). This CDR3 has 13 residues. With 4 bases clipped from V and 4 bases from J, the junction kept 3 bases outside the gene matches. The CDR3 coding sequence is TGTGCCAGCAGCGCGGGGGGCGGAGAGACCCAGTACTTC. It yields the protein CASSAGGGETQYF.

The V gene is TRBV7-2, the J gene TRBJ1-5; possibly TRBD1 for D (5 bases). Trimming stripped 3 bases from V and 0 bases from J, with 15 bases between. The CDR3 contains 17 residues. Germline CDR1 and CDR2: SGHTA and FQGNSA. The CDR3 protein is CASSLVTGVYSNQPQHF. The DNA for the CDR3 is TGTGCCAGCAGCTTGGTCACAGGAGTTTATAGCAATCAGCCCCAGCATTTT.

In its sample, this clone was seen once. The chain links TRBV7-6 to TRBJ2-7, with TRBD2 identical over 10 bases. Per germline, CDR1 SGHVS and CDR2 FNYEAQ. V gave up 1 base and J gave up 3 bases; unmatched junction bases: 6. This CDR3 spans 16 amino acids. The CDR3 sequence is CASSLEASGSNYEQYF. CDR3 nucleotides: TGTGCCAGCAGCTTAGAGGCTAGCGGGAGTAACTACGAGCAGTACTTC.

This clone was recorded once. V usage is TRBV19 and J usage is TRBJ1-1; weak D call: TRBD1 (5 bases). The V gene's germline CDR1 is LNHDA and CDR2 SQIVND (reference sequence). Between the trimmed V and J ends, which lost 4 bases and 4 bases, there was a span of 19 bases. The CDR3 sequence is 16 residues long. CDR3 DNA sequence: TGTGCCAGTAGTAACCGCAGGGTTTCGATGGGCACTGAAGCTTTCTTT. As protein: CASSNRRVSMGTEAFF.

The chain employs TRBV27 and TRBJ1-5, with D possibly being TRBD1 (5 bases). This CDR3 comprises 17 residues. From germline, CDR1 is MNHEY and CDR2 SMNVEV (reference sequence). Deletions cut 7 bases from V and 0 bases from J, with 19 bases between. The CDR3 spells CASKISSGEYSNQPQHF. The CDR3 DNA reads TGTGCCAGCAAGATATCCTCGGGGGAATATAGCAATCAGCCCCAGCATTTT.

The chain links TRBV6-1 to TRBJ1-3; 9 nucleotides align to TRBD1. Losses at the gene ends were 11 bases for V and 4 bases for J; bases not matched to a gene: 9. The germline gives CDR1 MNHNS, CDR2 SASEGT. CDR3 length: 14 residues. CDR3 residues: CAGRTGDRGNTIYF. DNA for the CDR3: TGTGCCGGTCGGACAGGGGATCGAGGAAACACCATATATTTT.

Only one count was recorded for this clone. This chain uses TRBV18 with TRBJ1-1; D remains unclear. Germline V lookup: CDR1 KGHSH, CDR2 LQKENI. The CDR3 has 16 amino acids. V lost 0 bases to trimming and J lost 1 base, with 12 bases between them. The CDR3 coding sequence is TGTGCCAGCTCACCACCGATGGCGGGGAAGAACACTGAAGCTTTCTTT. As protein: CASSPPMAGKNTEAFF.

The chain uses TRBV7-8 and TRBJ2-3; tentatively, D is TRBD2 (5 bases). The CDR3 totals 15 residues. The germline V and J ends were trimmed by 7 bases and 3 bases, with 17 bases remaining between them. CDR1 SGHVS and CDR2 FQNEAQ come from the germline V gene. The CDR3 coding sequence is TGTGCCAGCATCCGCGGGCGAGATGGTACAGATACGCAGTATTTT. Its protein is CASIRGRDGTDTQYF.

V and J are TRBV6-5 and TRBJ2-1; no definite D call. CDR1 and CDR2 (germline): MNHEY, SVGAGI. Trimming pared 0 bases from V and 0 bases from J, leaving 9 bases between. The CDR3 has 16 residues. The CDR3 coding sequence is TGTGCCAGCAGTTACTCGCCAACTCCCTCCTACAATGAGCAGTTCTTC. It translates to CASSYSPTPSYNEQFF.

The genes are TRBV9 and TRBJ2-5, with D maybe TRBD2 (5 bases). This CDR3 spans 15 amino acids. CDR1 and CDR2 (germline): SGDLS, YYNGEE. V was pared by 0 bases and J by 2 bases, with 11 bases between. In DNA, the CDR3 is TGTGCCAGCAGCGTAGGGGTTTTAGCGCAAGAGACCCAGTACTTC. Its translation: CASSVGVLAQETQYF.

The chain links TRBV5-1 to TRBJ1-3; 9 bases are a match to TRBD1. This CDR3 has 15 residues. With 0 bases clipped from V and 2 bases from J, the junction kept 0 bases outside the gene matches. In germline, CDR1 is SGHRS, CDR2 YFSETQ. DNA for the CDR3: TGCGCCAGCAGCTTGGGACAGGGGGCTGGAAACACCATATATTTT. Amino acids: CASSLGQGAGNTIYF.

The chain is built from TRBV18 and TRBJ1-1; D not resolved. Trimming removed 5 bases at V and 6 bases at J, with 13 bases between. Germline CDR1 is KGHSH and CDR2 is LQKENI. The CDR3 is made up of 13 amino acids. The CDR3 spells CASSTQGGAEAFF. The CDR3 DNA sequence: TGTGCCAGCTCAACCCAAGGTGGAGCTGAAGCTTTCTTT.

The V call is TRBV2, the J call TRBJ1-3, with unresolved D. V gave up 5 bases and J gave up 0 bases, with 8 bases separating them. The CDR3 extends over 14 amino acids. Germline CDR1 SNHLY, CDR2 FYNNEI. CDR3 in DNA: TGTGCCAGCAGTCCTGACAACTCTGGAAACACCATATATTTT. It encodes CASSPDNSGNTIYF. The entire variable domain, with the rest obtained from reference TRBV2 and TRBJ1-3, is as follows: EPEVTQTPSHQVTQMGQEVILRCVPISNHLYFYWYRQILGQKVEFLVSFYNNEISEKSEIFDDQFSVERPDGSNFTLKIRSTKLEDSAMYFCASSPDNSGNTIYFGEGSWLTVV.

V gene TRBV5-3 combines with J gene TRBJ1-5; D ambiguous. TRBV5-3 counts as an open reading frame of uncertain function. V lost 2 bases and J lost 4, with 7 bases in between. This CDR3 has 13 amino acids. The CDR3 spells CARSFSMNQPQHF. The CDR3 nucleotides read TGTGCCAGAAGCTTCAGTATGAATCAGCCCCAGCATTTT.

The chain has TRBV6-5 and TRBJ2-7; D gene ambiguous. CDR1 is MNHEY and CDR2 is SVGAGI in the germline V gene. V gave up 2 bases and J gave up 5 bases, with 4 bases separating them. CDR3 length equals 11 residues. CDR3 amino acids: CASSYNNEQYF. CDR3 in DNA: TGTGCCAGCAGTTACAACAACGAGCAGTACTTC.

The chain links TRBV6-1 to TRBJ2-1; 7 bases fit TRBD1. The germline CDR1 and CDR2 sequences are MNHNS and SASEGT. Trimming removed 2 bases from V and 9 bases from J; junction bases left unmatched: 13. There are 16 residues in the CDR3. The CDR3 DNA reads as TGTGCCAGCAGTGAACTGGGGCAGGGGGAAAAGATTGAGCAGTTCTTC. Translated, it gives CASSELGQGEKIEQFF.

This chain links TRBV5-6 with TRBJ2-7; 8 bases align to TRBD1. The CDR3 is 14 amino acids. V gave up 5 bases and J gave up 0 bases; unmatched junction bases: 4. Per the germline V gene, CDR1 is SGHDT and CDR2 is YYEEEE. The CDR3 is CASSRTGPSYEQYF. In DNA form, the CDR3 reads TGTGCCAGCAGTCGGACAGGGCCCTCCTACGAGCAGTACTTC.

V gene TRBV2 combines with J gene TRBJ2-7, with TRBD1 as a possible D gene (7 bases). Per the germline V gene, CDR1 is SNHLY and CDR2 is FYNNEI. V lost 6 bases to trimming and J lost 4 bases, with 16 bases between them. The CDR3 consists of 14 residues. The DNA of the CDR3 is TGTGCCAGCAGCCAGGGGGGTGGAAGGTACGAGCAGTACTTC. This encodes CASSQGGGRYEQYF. Full variable domain (missing parts from reference TRBV2 and TRBJ2-7): EPEVTQTPSHQVTQMGQEVILRCVPISNHLYFYWYRQILGQKVEFLVSFYNNEISEKSEIFDDQFSVERPDGSNFTLKIRSTKLEDSAMYFCASSQGGGRYEQYFGPGTRLTVT.

The chain has TRBV10-3 and TRBJ2-1; 8 bases match TRBD2. The CDR3 has 14 residues. Germline CDR1 is ENHRY and CDR2 is SYGVKD. The junction had 15 bases not matched to a gene; V was cut back by 11 bases and J by 9 bases. CDR3 loop: CAARPGGELREQFF. CDR3 nucleotide sequence: TGTGCCGCCCGTCCGGGGGGGGAGCTACGTGAGCAGTTCTTC.

The rearrangement links TRBV5-4 to TRBJ2-7, with D possibly being TRBD1 (5 bases). V lost 1 base and J 4 bases, leaving 9 bases between the germline ends. Germline assignment: CDR1 SGHNT and CDR2 YYREEE (reference sequence). This CDR3 region has 13 residues. CDR3 coding DNA: TGTGCCAGCAGCTTGACCGACAGTTACGAGCAGTACTTC. This codes for CASSLTDSYEQYF.

The V call is TRBV19, the J call TRBJ2-1, with D possibly being TRBD2 (6 bases). Germline V gene sequence: CDR1 LNHDA, CDR2 SQIVND (reference sequence). Trimming took 5 bases from V and 2 from J, leaving 13 bases between them. This CDR3 spans 15 amino acids. This CDR3 is CASSAGTQAYNEQFF. The CDR3 DNA reads TGTGCCAGTAGTGCCGGGACTCAGGCCTACAATGAGCAGTTCTTC.